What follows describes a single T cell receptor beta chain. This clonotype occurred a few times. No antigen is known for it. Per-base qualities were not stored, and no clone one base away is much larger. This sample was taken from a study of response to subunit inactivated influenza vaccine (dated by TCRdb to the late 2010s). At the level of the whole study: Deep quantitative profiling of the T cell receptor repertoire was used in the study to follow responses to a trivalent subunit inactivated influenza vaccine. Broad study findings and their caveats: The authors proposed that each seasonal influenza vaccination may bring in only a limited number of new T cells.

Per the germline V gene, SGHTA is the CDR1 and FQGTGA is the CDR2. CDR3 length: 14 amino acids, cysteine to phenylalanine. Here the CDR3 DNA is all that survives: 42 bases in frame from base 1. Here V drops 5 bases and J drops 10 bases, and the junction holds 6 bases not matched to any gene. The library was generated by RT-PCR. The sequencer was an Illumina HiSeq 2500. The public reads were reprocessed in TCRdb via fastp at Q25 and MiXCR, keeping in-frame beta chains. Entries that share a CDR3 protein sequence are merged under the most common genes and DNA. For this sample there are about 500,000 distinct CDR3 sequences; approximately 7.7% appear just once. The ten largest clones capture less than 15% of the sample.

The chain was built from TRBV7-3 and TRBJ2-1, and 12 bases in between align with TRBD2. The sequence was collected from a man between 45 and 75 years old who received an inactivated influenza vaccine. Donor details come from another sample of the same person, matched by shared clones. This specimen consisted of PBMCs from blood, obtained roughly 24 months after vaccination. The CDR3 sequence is CASSVTGTSGEQFF. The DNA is TGTGCCAGCAGCGTGACCGGGACTAGCGGGGAGCAGTTCTTC.